A single T cell receptor beta chain is shown here with its context. The naive CD8 subset, CD45RO-negative cells positively selected for CCR7, excluded terminally differentiated effector memory CD45RA+ cells. Participating donors were healthy, HIV-negative adults free of recent acute infections or vaccinations. The table came from immunoSEQ multiplex PCR; TCRdb's copy has only in-frame clones and leaves some out. Of around 2,100,000 clones listed, about 95% are singletons. This CDR3 has 14 amino acids. Germline values: CDR1 MNHEY, CDR2 SMNVEV (reference sequence). Trimming shortened V by 3 bases and J by 6 bases, and 14 bases separated the two germline ends. The sample comes from a study of shared clonotypes between healthy human individuals.

The chain has TRBV27 and TRBJ1-2, with D unclear. The sequence was collected from a man in his late teens or twenties in good health. Sequencing was carried out using naive CD8+ T cells sorted from blood. CDR3 region: CASSLTYERHGYTF. The CDR3 DNA reads as TGTGCCAGCAGTTTGACGTACGAGCGCCATGGCTACACCTTC.